This record concerns one TCR beta chain sequence. This sample is part of a study of CD8 T cells in Susac syndrome. Reverse transcription used roughly 0.45 to 1 ug RNA and random hexamers. With immunoSEQ multiplex PCR, TCR beta CDR3 was amplified across 54 Vbeta and 13 Jbeta. TCRdb ran MiXCR on the immunoSEQ multiplex PCR reads and lists one entry per CDR3 protein. The table shows some 170,000 distinct CDR3 sequences, with roughly 94% occurring only once. Isolation of CD8+ and CD4+ T cells was performed negatively, whereas enrichment of TEMRA cells was done by FACS. From germline, CDR1 is SGHRS and CDR2 YFSETQ. This CDR3 is built from 14 residues. Trimming at V came to 4 bases and at J to 5 bases, leaving 5 bases not matched to a gene.

The chain recombines TRBV5-1 with TRBJ1-1; 10 bases map to TRBD1. This clonotype originated in a human donor with multiple sclerosis. The specimen sequenced was CD4+ T cells from PBMCs. CDR3 sequence: CASSHGTGETEAFF. As DNA, the CDR3 is TGCGCCAGCAGCCACGGGACAGGGGAGACTGAAGCTTTCTTT.